The T cell receptor (beta chain) under discussion was sequenced for a study of patients and donors after allogeneic stem cell transplantation. A single record per CDR3 protein comes from TCRdb applying MiXCR to the RT-PCR reads. The sample records about a million distinct CDR3 sequences, roughly 17% being singletons. The germline V gene encodes CDR1 MNHNS and CDR2 SASEGT. V lost 6 bases to trimming and J lost 4 bases; unmatched junction nucleotides: 9. CDR3 length equals 15 residues. This clonotype was counted only a few times. The chain carries TRBV6-1 and TRBJ1-5; 7 nucleotides align to TRBD1. The source of this sequence is a human donor who was either an allogeneic HSCT recipient or a stem cell or donor lymphocyte infusion donor (not recorded which). It is not recorded whose cells these are; they may come from a transplant donor. What was sequenced was blood, either unsorted or a sorted T cell fraction (not recorded which). The CDR3 coding sequence is TGTGCCAGCAGGGGGGACAGCTATCCGAATCAGCCCCAGCATTTT. Translation gives CASRGDSYPNQPQHF.